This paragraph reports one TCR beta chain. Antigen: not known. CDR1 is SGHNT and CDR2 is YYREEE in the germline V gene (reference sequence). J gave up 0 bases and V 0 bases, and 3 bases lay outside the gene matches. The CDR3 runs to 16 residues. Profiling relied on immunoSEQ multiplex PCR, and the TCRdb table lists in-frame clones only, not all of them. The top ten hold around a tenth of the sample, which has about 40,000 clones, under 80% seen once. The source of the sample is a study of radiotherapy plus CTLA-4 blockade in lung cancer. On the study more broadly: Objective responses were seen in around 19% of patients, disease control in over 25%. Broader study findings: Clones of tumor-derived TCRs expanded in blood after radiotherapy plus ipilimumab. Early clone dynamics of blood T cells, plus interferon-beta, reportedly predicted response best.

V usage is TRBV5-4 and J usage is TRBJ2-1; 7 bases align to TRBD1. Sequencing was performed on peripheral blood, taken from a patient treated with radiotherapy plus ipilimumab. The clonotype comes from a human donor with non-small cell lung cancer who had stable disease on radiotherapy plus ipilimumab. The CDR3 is CASSLGGQASYNEQFF. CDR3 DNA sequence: TGTGCCAGCAGCTTGGGTGGACAGGCCTCCTACAATGAGCAGTTCTTC.